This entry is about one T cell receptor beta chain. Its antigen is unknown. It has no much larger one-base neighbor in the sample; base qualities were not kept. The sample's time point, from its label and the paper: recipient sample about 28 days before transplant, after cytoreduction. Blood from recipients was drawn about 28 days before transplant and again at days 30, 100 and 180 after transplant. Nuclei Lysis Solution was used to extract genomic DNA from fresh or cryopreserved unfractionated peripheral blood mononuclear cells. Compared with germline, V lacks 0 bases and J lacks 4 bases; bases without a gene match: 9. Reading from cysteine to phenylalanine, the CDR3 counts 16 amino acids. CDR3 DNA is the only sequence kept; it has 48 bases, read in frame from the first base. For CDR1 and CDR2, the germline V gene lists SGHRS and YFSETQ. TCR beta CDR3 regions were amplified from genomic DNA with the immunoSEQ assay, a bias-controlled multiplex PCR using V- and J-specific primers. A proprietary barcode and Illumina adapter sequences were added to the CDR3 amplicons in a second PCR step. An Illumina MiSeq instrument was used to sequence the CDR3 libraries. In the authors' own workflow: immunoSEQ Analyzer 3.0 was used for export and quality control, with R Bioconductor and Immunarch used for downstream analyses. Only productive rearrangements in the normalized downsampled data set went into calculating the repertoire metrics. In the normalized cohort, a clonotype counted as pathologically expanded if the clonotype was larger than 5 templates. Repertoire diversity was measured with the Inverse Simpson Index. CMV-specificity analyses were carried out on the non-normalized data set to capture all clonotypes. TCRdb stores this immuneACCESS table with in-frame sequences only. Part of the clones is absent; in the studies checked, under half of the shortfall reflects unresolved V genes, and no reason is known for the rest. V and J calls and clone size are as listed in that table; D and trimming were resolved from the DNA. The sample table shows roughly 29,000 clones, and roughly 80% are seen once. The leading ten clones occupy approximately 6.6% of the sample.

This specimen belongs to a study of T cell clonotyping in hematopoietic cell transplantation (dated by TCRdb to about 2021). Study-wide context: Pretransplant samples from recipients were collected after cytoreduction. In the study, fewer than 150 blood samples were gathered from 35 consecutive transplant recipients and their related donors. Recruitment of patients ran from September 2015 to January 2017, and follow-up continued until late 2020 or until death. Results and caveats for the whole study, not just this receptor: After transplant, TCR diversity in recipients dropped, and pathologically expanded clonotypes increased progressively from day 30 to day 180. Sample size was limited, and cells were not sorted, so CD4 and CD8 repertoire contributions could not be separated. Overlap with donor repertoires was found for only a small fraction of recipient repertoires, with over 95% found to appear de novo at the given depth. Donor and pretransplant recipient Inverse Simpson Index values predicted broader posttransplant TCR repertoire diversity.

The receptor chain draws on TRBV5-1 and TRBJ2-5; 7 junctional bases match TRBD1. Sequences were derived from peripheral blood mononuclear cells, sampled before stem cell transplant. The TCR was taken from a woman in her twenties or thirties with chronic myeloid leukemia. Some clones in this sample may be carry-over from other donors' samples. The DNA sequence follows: TGCGCCAGCAGCTTGGGAGGGGACACAGGGGTAGAGACCCAGTACTTC. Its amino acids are CASSLGGDTGVETQYF. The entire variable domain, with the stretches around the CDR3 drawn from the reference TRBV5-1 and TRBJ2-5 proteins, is KAGVTQTPRYLIKTRGQQVTLSCSPISGHRSVSWYQQTPGQGLQFLFEYFSETQRNKGNFPGRFSGRQFSNSRSEMNVSTLELGDSALYLCASSLGGDTGVETQYFGPGTRLLVL.